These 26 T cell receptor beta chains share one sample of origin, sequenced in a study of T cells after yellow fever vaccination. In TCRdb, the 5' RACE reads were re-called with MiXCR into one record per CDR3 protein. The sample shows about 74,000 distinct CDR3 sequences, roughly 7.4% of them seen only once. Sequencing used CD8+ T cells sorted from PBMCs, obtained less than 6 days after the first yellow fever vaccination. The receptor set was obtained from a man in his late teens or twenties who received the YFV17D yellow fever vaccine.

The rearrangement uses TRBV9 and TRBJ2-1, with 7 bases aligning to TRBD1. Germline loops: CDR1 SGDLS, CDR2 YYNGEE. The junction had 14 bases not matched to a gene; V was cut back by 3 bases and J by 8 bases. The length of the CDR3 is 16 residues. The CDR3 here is CASSEWTGFLDDEQFF. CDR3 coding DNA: TGTGCCAGCAGCGAATGGACAGGTTTTTTGGATGATGAGCAGTTCTTC.

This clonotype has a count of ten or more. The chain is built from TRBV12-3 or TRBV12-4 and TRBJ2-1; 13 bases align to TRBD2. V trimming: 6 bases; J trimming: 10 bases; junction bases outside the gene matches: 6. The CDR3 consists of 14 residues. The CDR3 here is CASSSGLAGDEQFF. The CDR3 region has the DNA TGTGCCAGCAGCTCAGGACTAGCGGGGGACGAGCAGTTCTTC.

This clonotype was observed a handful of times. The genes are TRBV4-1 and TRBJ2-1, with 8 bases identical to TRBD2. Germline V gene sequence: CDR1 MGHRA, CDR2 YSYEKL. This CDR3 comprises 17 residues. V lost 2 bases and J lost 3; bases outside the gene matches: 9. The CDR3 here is CASSQRLTSVNYNEQFF. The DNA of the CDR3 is TGCGCCAGCAGCCAACGGTTGACTAGCGTAAACTACAATGAGCAGTTCTTC.

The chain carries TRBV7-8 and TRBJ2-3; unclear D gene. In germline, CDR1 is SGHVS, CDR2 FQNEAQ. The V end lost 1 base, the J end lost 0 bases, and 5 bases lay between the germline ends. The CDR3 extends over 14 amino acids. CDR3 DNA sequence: TGTGCCAGCAGCTTAGGGAGTAGCACAGATACGCAGTATTTT. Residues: CASSLGSSTDTQYF.

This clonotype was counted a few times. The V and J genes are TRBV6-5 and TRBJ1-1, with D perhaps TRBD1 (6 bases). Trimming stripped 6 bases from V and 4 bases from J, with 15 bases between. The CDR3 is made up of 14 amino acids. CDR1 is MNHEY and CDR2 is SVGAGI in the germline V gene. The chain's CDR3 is CASRGANRGTEAFF. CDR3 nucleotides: TGTGCCAGCAGGGGGGCCAACCGGGGCACTGAAGCTTTCTTT.

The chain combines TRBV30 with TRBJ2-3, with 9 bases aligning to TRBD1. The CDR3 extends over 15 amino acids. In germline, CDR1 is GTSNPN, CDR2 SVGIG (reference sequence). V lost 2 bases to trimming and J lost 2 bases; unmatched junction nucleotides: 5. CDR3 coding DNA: TGTGCCTGGAGTCCCGGGACAGGGCTCACAGATACGCAGTATTTT. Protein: CAWSPGTGLTDTQYF.

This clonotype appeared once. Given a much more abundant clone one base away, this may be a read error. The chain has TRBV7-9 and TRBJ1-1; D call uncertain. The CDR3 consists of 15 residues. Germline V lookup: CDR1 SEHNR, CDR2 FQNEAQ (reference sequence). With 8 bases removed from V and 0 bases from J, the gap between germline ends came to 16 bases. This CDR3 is CASGHSSTLNTEAFF. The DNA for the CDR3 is TGTGCCAGCGGCCATAGTAGTACGTTGAACACTGAAGCTTTCTTT.

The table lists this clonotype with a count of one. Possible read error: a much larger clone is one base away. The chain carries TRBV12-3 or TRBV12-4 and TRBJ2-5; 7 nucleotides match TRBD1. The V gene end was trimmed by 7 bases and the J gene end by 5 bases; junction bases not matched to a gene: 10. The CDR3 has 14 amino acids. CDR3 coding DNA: TGTGCCAGCAAAGTGACAGGGTTAAACGAGACCCAGTACTTC. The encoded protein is CASKVTGLNETQYF.

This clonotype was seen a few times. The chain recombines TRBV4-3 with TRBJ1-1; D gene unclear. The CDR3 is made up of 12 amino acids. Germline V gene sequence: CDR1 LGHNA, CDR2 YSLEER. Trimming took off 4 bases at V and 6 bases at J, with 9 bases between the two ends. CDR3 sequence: CASSRVGAEAFF. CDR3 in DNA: TGCGCCAGCAGCCGCGTCGGGGCTGAAGCTTTCTTT.

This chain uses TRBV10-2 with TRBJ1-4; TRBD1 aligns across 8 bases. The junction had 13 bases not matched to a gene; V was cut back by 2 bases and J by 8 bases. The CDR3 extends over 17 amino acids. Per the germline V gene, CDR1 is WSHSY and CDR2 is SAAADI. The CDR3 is CASSEVDRAGPSEKLFF. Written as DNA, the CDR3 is TGCGCCAGCAGTGAGGTGGACAGGGCTGGGCCGAGCGAAAAACTGTTTTTT.

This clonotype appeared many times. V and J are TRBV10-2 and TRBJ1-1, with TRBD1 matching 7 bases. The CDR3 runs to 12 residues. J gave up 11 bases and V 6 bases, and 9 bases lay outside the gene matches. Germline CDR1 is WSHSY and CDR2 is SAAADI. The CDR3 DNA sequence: TGCGCCAGCAGCCCCAGGGGGTTTAGGGCTTTCTTT. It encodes CASSPRGFRAFF.

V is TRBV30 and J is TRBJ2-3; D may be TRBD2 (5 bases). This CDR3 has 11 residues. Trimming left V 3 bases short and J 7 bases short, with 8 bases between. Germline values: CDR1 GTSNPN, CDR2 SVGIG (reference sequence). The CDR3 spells CAWRRGNTQYF. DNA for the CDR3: TGTGCCTGGAGACGGGGAAATACGCAGTATTTT.

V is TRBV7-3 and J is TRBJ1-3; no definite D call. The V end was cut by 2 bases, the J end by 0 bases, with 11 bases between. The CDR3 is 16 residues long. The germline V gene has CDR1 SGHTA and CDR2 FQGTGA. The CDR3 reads CASSLGVGSSGNTIYF. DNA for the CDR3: TGTGCCAGCAGCTTAGGTGTAGGGTCCTCTGGAAACACCATATATTTT.

In DNA form, the CDR3 reads TGCGCCAGCAGCCAAGGGACAGGGGAGTTCGGCTATGGCTACACCTTC. Translation gives CASSQGTGEFGYGYTF. The chain recombines TRBV4-1 with TRBJ1-2; 9 positions match TRBD1. Trimming took 1 base from V and 4 from J; bases not matched to a gene: 7. The V gene's germline CDR1 is MGHRA and CDR2 YSYEKL. The CDR3 has 16 residues.

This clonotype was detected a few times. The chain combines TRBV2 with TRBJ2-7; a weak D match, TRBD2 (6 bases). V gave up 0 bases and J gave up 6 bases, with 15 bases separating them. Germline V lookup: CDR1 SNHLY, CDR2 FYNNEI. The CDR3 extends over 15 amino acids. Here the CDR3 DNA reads TGTGCCAGCAGTGAAGCGGACTACCCCACCGGCGAGCAGTACTTC. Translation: CASSEADYPTGEQYF.

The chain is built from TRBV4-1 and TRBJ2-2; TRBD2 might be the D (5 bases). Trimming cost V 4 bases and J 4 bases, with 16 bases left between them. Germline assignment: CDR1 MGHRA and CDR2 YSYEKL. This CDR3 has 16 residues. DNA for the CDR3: TGCGCCAGCAGCCCCACTATAGAGGCGGGCACCGGGGAGCTGTTTTTT. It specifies CASSPTIEAGTGELFF.

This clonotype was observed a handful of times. The CDR3 DNA reads as TGTGCCAGCAGCCCCGCGGGGGGGACCTCCTACAATGAGCAGTTCTTC. Protein: CASSPAGGTSYNEQFF. The chain recombines TRBV6-5 with TRBJ2-1, with 9 bases that match TRBD2. CDR1 MNHEY and CDR2 SVGAGI come from the germline V gene. The CDR3 is 16 amino acids. Trimming cost V 6 bases and J 0 bases; bases outside gene matches: 6.

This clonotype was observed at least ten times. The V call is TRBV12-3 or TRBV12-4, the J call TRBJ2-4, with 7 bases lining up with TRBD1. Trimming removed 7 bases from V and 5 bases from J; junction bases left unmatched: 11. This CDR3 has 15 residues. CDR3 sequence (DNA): TGTGCCAGCAACTCCCCGACAGGGAAGCAAAACATTCAGTACTTC. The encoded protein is CASNSPTGKQNIQYF.

CDR3 bases: TGTGCCAGCAGCCAAAGAACGACCGGGACAGGAGATGAAGCTTTCTTT. Encoded protein: CASSQRTTGTGDEAFF. This chain connects TRBV3-1 to TRBJ1-1; 8 bases map to TRBD1. The length of the CDR3 is 16 residues. The V and J ends lost 2 bases and 7 bases, in that order; junction bases with no gene match: 12. Germline CDR1 and CDR2: LGHDT and YNNKEL (reference sequence).

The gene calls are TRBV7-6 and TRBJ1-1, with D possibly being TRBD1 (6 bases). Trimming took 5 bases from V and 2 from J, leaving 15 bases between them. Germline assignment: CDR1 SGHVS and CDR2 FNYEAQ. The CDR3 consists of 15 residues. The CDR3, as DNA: TGTGCCAGCAGCCATGGGGGCTCCCCAAACACTGAAGCTTTCTTT. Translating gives CASSHGGSPNTEAFF.

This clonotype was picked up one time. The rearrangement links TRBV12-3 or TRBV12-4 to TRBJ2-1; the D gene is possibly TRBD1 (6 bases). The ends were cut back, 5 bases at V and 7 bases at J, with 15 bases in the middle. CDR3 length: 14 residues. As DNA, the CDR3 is TGTGCCAGCAGTACAGGGAAGGGTCGTAATGAGCAGTTCTTC. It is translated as CASSTGKGRNEQFF.

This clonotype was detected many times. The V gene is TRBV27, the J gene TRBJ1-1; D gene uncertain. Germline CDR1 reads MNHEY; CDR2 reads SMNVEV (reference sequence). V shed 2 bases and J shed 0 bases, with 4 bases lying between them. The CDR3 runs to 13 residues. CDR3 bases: TGTGCCAGCAGTTTAGAAGTGAACACTGAAGCTTTCTTT. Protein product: CASSLEVNTEAFF.

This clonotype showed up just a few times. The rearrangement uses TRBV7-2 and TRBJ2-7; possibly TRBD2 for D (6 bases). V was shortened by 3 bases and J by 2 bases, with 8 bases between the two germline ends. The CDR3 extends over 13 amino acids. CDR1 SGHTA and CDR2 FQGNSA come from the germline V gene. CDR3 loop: CASSLPGAYEQYV. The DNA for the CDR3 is TGTGCCAGCAGCTTGCCGGGGGCCTACGAGCAGTACGTC.

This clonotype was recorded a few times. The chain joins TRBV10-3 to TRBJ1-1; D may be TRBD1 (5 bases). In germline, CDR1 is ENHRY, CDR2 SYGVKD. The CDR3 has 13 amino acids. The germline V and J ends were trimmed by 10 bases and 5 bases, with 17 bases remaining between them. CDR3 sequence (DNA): TGTGCCACCAGGGCGGGGGATTGGACTGAAGCTTTCTTT. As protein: CATRAGDWTEAFF.

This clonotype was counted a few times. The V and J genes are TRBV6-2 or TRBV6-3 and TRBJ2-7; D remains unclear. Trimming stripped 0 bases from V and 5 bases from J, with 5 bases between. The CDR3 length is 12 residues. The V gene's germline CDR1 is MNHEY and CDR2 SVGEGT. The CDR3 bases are TGTGCCAGCAGTTACTCGAATCACGAGCAGTACTTC. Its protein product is CASSYSNHEQYF.

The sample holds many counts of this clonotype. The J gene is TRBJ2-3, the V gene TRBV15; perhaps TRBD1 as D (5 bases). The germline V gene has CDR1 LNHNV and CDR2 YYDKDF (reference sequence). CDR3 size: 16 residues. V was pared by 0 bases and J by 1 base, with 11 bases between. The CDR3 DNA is TGTGCCACCAGCAGAGATTGGGGCAGAGGCACAGATACGCAGTATTTT. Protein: CATSRDWGRGTDTQYF.